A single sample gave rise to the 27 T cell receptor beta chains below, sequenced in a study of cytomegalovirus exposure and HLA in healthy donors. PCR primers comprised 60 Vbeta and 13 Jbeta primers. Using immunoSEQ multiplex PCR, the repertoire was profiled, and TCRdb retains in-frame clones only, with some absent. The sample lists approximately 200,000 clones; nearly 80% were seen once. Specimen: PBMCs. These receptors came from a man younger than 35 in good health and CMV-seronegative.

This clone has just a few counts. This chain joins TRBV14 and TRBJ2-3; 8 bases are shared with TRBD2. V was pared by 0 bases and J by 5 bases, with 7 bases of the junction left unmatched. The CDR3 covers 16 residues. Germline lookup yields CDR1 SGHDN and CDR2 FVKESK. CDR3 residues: CASSQEQRELGDTQYF. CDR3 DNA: TGTGCCAGCAGCCAAGAGCAGCGGGAGTTGGGAGATACGCAGTATTTT.

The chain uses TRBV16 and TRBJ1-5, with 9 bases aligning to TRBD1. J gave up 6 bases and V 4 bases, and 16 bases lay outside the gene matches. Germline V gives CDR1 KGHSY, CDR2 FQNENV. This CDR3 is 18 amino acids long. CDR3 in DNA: TGTGCCAGCAGCCCTTTAAATAATACAGGGGGCGGCGGTCAGCCCCAGCATTTT. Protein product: CASSPLNNTGGGGQPQHF.

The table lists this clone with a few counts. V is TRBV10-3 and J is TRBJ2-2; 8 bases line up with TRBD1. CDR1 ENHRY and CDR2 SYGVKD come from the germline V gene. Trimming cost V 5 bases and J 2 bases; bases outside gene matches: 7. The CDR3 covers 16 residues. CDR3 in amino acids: CAISPSGQGNTGELFF. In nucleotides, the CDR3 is TGTGCCATCAGTCCCAGCGGACAGGGAAACACCGGGGAGCTGTTTTTT.

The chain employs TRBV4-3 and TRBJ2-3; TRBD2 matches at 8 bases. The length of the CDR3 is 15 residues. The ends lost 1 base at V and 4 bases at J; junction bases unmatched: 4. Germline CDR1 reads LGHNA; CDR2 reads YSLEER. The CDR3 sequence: CASSQGRGGADTQYF. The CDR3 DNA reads TGCGCCAGCAGCCAAGGTCGGGGGGGTGCAGATACGCAGTATTTT.

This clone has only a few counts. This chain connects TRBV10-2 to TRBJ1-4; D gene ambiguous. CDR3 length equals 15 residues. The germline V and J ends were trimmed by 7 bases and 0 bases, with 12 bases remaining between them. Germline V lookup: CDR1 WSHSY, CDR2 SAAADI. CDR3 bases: TGCGCCAGCACCCCCGCGGAAGCAACTAATGAAAAACTGTTTTTT. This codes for CASTPAEATNEKLFF.

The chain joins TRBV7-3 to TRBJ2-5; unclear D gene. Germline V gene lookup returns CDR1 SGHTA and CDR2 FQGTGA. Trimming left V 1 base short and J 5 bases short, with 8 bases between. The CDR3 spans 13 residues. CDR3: CASSLKSWETQYF. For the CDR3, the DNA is TGTGCCAGCAGCTTAAAGAGCTGGGAGACCCAGTACTTC.

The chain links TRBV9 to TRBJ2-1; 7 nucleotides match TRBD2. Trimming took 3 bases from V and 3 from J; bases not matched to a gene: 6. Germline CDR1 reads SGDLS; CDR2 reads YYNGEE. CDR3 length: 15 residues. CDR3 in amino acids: CASSESGTVYNEQFF. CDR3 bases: TGTGCCAGCAGCGAAAGCGGGACGGTCTACAATGAGCAGTTCTTC. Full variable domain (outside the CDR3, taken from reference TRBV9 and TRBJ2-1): DSGVTQTPKHLITATGQRVTLRCSPRSGDLSVYWYQQSLDQGLQFLIQYYNGEERAKGNILERFSAQQFPDLHSELNLSSLELGDSALYFCASSESGTVYNEQFFGPGTRLTVL.

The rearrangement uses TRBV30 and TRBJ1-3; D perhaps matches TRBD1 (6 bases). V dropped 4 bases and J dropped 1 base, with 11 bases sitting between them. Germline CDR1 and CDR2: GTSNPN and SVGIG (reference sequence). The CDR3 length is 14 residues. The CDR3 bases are TGTGCCTGGAACAAGGACAGTTCTGGAAACACCATATATTTT. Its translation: CAWNKDSSGNTIYF.

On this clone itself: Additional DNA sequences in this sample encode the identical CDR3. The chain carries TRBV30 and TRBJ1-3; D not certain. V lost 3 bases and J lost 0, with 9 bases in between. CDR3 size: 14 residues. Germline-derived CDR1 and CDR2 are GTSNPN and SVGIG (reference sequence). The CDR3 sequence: CAWRPTSSGNTIYF. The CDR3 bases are TGTGCCTGGAGGCCAACAAGCTCTGGAAACACCATATATTTT.

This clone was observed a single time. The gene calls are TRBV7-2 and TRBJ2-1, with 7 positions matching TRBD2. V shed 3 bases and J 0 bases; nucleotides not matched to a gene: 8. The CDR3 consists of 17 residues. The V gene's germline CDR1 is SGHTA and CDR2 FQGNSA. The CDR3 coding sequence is TGTGCCAGCAGCTTCGGTTGGGCTAGCGGCTCCTACAATGAGCAGTTCTTC. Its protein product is CASSFGWASGSYNEQFF.

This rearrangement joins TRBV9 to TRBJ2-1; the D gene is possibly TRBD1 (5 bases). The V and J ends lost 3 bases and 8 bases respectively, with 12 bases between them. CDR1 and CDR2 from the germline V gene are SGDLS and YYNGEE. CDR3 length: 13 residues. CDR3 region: CASSETQGYEQFF. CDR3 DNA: TGTGCCAGCAGCGAAACGCAGGGCTATGAGCAGTTCTTC.

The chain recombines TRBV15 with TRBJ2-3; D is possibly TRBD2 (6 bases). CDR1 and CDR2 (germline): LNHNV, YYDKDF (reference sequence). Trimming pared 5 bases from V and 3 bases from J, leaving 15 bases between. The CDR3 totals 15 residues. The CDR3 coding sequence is TGTGCCACCAGCGTTAGACTAGGCCCTACAGATACGCAGTATTTT. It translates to CATSVRLGPTDTQYF.

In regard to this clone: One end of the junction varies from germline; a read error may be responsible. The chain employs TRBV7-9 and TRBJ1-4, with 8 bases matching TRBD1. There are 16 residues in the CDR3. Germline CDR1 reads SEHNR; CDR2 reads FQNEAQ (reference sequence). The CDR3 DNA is TGTTCCAGCAGCTTGGCCGGGACAGGCCTTAATGAAAAACTGTTTTTT. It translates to CSSSLAGTGLNEKLFF.

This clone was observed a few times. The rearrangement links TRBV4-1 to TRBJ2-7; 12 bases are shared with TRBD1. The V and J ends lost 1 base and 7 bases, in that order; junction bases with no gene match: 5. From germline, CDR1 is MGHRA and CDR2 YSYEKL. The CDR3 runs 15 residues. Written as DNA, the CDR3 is TGCGCCAGCAGCCAAGCCCGGGACAGGGGGCGTGAGCAGTACTTC. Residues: CASSQARDRGREQYF.

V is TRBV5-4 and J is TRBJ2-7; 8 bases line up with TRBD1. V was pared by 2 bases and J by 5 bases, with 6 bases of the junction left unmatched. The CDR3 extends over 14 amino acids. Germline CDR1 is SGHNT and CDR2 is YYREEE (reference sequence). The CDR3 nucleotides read TGTGCCAGCAGCTTTCAGGGGGCGGACCACGAGCAGTACTTC. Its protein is CASSFQGADHEQYF.

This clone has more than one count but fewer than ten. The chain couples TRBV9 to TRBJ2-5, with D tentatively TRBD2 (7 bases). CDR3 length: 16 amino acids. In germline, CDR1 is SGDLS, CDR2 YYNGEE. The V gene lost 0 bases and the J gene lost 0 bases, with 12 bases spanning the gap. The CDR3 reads CASSVGEGGYQETQYF. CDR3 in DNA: TGTGCCAGCAGCGTAGGGGAGGGGGGCTACCAAGAGACCCAGTACTTC.

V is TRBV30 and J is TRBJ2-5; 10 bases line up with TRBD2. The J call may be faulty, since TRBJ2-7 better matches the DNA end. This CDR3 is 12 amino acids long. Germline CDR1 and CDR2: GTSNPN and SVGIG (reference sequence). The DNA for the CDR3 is TGTGCCTGGACTAGCGGGAGTTTCGAGCAGTACTTC. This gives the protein CAWTSGSFEQYF.

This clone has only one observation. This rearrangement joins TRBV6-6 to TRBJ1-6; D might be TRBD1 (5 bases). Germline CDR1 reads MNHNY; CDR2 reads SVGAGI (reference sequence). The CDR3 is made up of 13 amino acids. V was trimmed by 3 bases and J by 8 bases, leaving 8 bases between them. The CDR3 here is CASSYTGDSPLHF. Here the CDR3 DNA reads TGTGCCAGCAGTTATACGGGGGATTCACCCCTCCACTTT.

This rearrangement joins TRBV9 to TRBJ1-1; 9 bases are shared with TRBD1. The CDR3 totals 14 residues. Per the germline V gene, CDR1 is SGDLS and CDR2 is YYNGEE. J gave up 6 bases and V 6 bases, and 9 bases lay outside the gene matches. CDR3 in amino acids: CASNPGQGWAEAFF. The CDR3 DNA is TGTGCCAGCAACCCAGGACAGGGGTGGGCTGAAGCTTTCTTT.

The CDR3 DNA follows: TGTGCCAGCGGGGGGATGGGTCAGCCCCAGCATTTT. The encoded protein is CASGGMGQPQHF. The chain links TRBV7-2 to TRBJ1-5; the D gene is possibly TRBD1 (5 bases). V was trimmed by 8 bases and J by 6 bases, leaving 11 bases between them. The CDR3 consists of 12 residues. Germline loops: CDR1 SGHTA, CDR2 FQGNSA.

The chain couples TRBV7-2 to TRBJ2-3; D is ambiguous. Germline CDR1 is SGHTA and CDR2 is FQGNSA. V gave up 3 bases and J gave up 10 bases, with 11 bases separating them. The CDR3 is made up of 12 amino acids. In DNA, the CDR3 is TGTGCCAGCAGCTTTAGTACCTCCGCGCAGTATTTT. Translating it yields CASSFSTSAQYF. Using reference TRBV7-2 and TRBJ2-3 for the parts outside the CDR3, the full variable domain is GAGVSQSPSNKVTEKGKDVELRCDPISGHTALYWYRQSLGQGLEFLIYFQGNSAPDKSGLPSDRFSAERTGGSVSTLTIQRTQQEDSAVYLCASSFSTSAQYFGPGTRLTVL.

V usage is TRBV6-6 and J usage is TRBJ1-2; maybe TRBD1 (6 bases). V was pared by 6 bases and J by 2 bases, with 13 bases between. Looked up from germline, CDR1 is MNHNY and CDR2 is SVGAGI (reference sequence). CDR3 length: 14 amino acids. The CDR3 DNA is TGTGCCAGCAGGGAGACAGGATTAAACTATGGCTACACCTTC. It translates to CASRETGLNYGYTF.

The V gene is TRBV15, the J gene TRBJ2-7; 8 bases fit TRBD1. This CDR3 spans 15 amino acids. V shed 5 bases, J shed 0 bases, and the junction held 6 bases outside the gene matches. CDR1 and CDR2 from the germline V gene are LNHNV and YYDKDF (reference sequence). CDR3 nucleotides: TGTGCCACCAGCCGACAGGGGACAACCTCCTACGAGCAGTACTTC. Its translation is CATSRQGTTSYEQYF.

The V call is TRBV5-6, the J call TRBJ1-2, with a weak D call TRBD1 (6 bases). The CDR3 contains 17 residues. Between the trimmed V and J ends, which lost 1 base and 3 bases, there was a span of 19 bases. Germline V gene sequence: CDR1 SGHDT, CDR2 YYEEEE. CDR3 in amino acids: CASSLRILTGRDYGYTF. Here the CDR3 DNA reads TGTGCCAGCAGCTTGAGGATTCTAACAGGGAGAGACTATGGCTACACCTTC.

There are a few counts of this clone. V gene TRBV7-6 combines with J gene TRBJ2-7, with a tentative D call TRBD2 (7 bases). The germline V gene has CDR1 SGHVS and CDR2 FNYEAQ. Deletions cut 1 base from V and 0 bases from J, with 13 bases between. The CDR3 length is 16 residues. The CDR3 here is CASSLGSGTNSYEQYF. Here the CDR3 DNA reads TGTGCCAGCAGCTTAGGGAGCGGGACAAACTCCTACGAGCAGTACTTC.

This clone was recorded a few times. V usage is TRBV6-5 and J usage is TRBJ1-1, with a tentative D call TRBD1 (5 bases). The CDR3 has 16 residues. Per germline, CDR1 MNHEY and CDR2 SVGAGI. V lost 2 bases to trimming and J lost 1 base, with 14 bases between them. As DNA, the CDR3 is TGTGCCAGCAGTTACGGGGCAGTGACTTGGAACACTGAAGCTTTCTTT. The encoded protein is CASSYGAVTWNTEAFF.

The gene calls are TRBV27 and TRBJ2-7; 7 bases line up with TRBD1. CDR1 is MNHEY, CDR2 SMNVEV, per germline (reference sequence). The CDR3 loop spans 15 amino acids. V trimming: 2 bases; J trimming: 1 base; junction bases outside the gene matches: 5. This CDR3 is CASSLTPGQSYEQYF. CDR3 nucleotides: TGTGCCAGCAGTTTAACCCCGGGACAGTCCTACGAGCAGTACTTC.